This T cell receptor beta chain was captured in a study of long-term antiretroviral therapy in people with HIV. The CDR3 loop spans 16 amino acids. Germline CDR1 and CDR2: SGHKS and YYEKEE (reference sequence). The J segment lost 2 bases and the V segment lost 0 bases, leaving 1 base of the junction unmatched. Study conclusions and caveats: Information on adherence, resistance and therapy changes was unavailable. With ART, diversity went up but was still lower than in transplant donor controls.

With survey level as its setting, the immunoSEQ assay was v3.0. Assay used: immunoSEQ multiplex PCR; TCRdb lists only in-frame clones, some missing. This table holds 25,000 to 35,000 clones, 65% to 85% found once. About this clone itself: The antigen is unknown.

The receptor was isolated from a woman aged 45 to 65 with HIV. The rearrangement uses TRBV5-5 and TRBJ2-3; 12 positions agree with TRBD2. Here the sequenced sample was unsorted PBMCs, taken 3.1 years after starting antiretroviral therapy. In DNA form, the CDR3 reads TGTGCCAGCAGCTTGGGGACTAGCGGGGTCACAGATACGCAGTATTTT. Its translation is CASSLGTSGVTDTQYF.